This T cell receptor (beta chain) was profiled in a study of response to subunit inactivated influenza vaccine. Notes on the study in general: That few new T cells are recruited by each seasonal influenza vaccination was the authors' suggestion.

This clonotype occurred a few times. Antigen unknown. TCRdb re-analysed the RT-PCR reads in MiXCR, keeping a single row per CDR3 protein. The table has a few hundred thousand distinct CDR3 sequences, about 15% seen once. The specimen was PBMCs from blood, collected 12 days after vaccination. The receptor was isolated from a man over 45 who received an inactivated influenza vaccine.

The CDR3 here is CASSLQGVYTEAFF. CDR3 DNA: TGTGCCAGCAGCTTGCAGGGGGTTTATACTGAAGCTTTCTTT. The chain links TRBV7-9 to TRBJ1-1; 7 positions match TRBD1. Germline CDR1 and CDR2: SEHNR and FQNEAQ (reference sequence). This CDR3 comprises 14 residues. Trimming at V came to 3 bases and at J to 5 bases, leaving 6 bases not matched to a gene.